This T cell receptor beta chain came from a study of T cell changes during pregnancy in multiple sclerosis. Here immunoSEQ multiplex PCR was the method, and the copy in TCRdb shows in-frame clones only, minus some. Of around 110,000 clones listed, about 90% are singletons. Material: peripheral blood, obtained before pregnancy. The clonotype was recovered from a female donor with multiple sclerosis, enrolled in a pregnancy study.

The CDR3 bases are TGTGCCAGCAGCCGGGACAGGGTGTCTGGAAACACCATATATTTT. This codes for CASSRDRVSGNTIYF. V and J are TRBV2 and TRBJ1-3; the match to TRBD1 covers 9 bases. CDR1 SNHLY and CDR2 FYNNEI come from the germline V gene. This CDR3 comprises 15 residues. Trimming cost V 6 bases and J 1 base; bases outside gene matches: 4.